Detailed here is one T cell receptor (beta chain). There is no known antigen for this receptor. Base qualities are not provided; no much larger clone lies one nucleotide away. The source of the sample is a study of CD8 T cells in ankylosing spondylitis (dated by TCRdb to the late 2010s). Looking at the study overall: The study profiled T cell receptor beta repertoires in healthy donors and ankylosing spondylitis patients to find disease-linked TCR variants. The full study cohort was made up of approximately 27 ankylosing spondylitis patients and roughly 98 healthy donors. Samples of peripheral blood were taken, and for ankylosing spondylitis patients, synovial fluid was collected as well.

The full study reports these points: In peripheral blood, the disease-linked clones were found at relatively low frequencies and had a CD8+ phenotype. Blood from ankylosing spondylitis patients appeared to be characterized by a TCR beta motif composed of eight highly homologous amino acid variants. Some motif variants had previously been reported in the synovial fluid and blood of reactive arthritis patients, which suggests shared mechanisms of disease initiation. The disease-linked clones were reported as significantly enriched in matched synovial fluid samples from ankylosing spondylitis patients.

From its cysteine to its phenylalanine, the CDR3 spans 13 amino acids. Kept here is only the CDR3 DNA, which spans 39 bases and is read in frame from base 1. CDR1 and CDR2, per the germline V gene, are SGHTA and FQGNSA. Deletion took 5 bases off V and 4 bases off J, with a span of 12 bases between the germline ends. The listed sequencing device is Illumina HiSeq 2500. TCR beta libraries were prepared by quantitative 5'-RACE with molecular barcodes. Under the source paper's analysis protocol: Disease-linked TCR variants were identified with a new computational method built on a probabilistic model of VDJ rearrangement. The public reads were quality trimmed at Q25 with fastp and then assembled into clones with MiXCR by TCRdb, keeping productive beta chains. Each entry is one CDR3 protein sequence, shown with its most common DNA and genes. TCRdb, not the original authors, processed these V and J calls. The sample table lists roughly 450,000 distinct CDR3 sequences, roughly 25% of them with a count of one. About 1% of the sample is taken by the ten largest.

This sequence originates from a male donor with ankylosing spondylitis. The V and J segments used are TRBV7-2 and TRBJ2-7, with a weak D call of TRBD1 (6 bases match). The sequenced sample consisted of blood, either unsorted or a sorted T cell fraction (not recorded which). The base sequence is TGTGCCAGCAGCAAAACAGGGAGTTACGAGCAGTACTTC. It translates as CASSKTGSYEQYF.